The 12 T cell receptor beta chains below were found in one sample sequenced in a study of blood T cell repertoires in COVID-19. Clones were sequenced by immunoSEQ multiplex PCR, and TCRdb holds only the in-frame ones, with some missing. Of approximately 170,000 clones in the sample, approximately 86% were seen once. The sample was peripheral blood. Receptors were obtained from a man between 45 and 60 years old with active or convalescent COVID-19.

V and J are TRBV5-4 and TRBJ2-3; 9 bases map to TRBD2. J gave up 4 bases and V 1 base, and 10 bases lay outside the gene matches. The CDR3 contains 17 residues. Germline V lookup: CDR1 SGHNT, CDR2 YYREEE (reference sequence). CDR3 coding DNA: TGTGCCAGCAGCTTGAGTATAACTAGCGGGTTTCCAGATACGCAGTATTTT. It specifies CASSLSITSGFPDTQYF.

The chain recombines TRBV19 with TRBJ1-2; TRBD1 matches 8 bases. Germline values: CDR1 LNHDA, CDR2 SQIVND (reference sequence). This CDR3 is built from 15 residues. V was pared by 1 base and J by 4 bases, with 5 bases of the junction left unmatched. The CDR3 loop reads CASSIAGGSSYGYTF. The CDR3 coding sequence is TGTGCCAGTAGTATAGCAGGGGGCAGTAGCTATGGCTACACCTTC.

The rearrangement links TRBV7-9 to TRBJ2-1; D perhaps matches TRBD1 (6 bases). This CDR3 has 15 amino acids. V gave up 1 base and J gave up 3 bases, with 10 bases separating them. Looked up from germline, CDR1 is SEHNR and CDR2 is FQNEAQ (reference sequence). The CDR3 bases are TGTGCCAGCAGCTTAGTATGGGGGCTCTACAATGAGCAGTTCTTC. Protein: CASSLVWGLYNEQFF.

V gene TRBV11-2 combines with J gene TRBJ2-7; tentatively, D is TRBD1 (6 bases). The length of the CDR3 is 16 residues. The germline V and J ends were trimmed by 2 bases and 6 bases, with 20 bases remaining between them. The germline V gene encodes CDR1 SGHAT and CDR2 FQNNGV. The CDR3 bases are TGTGCCAGCAGCTTAAAAATCCACAGGGCTCTGGGCGAGCAGTACTTC. Translating it yields CASSLKIHRALGEQYF.

V usage is TRBV5-5 and J usage is TRBJ1-5; D unresolved. Trimming removed 0 bases from V and 3 bases from J, with 10 bases in between. Germline loops: CDR1 SGHKS, CDR2 YYEKEE (reference sequence). The length of the CDR3 is 15 residues. The CDR3 nucleotides read TGTGCCAGCAGCTTGGCCACGGGAATCAATCAGCCCCAGCATTTT. Residues: CASSLATGINQPQHF.

The V gene is TRBV3-1 (or the pseudogene TRBV3-2), the J gene TRBJ2-3; TRBD2 matches 7 bases. The CDR3 has 16 amino acids. Germline CDR1 and CDR2: LGHDT and YNNKEL (reference sequence). J lost 1 base, V lost 1 base, and 5 bases had no gene match. The DNA of the CDR3 is TGTGCCAGCAGCCAAGTGGGCGGGGGAGGCACAGATACGCAGTATTTT. Its translation: CASSQVGGGGTDTQYF.

This sequence joins TRBV7-2 and TRBJ2-3; TRBD2 is a possible D gene (5 bases). Per the germline V gene, CDR1 is SGHTA and CDR2 is FQGNSA. With 1 base removed from V and 3 bases from J, the gap between germline ends came to 11 bases. The CDR3 totals 15 residues. The CDR3 protein is CASSLGGSQTDTQYF. DNA for the CDR3: TGTGCCAGCAGCTTAGGAGGGTCGCAGACAGATACGCAGTATTTT. The variable domain in full, with the rest retrieved from reference TRBV7-2 and TRBJ2-3, is GAGVSQSPSNKVTEKGKDVELRCDPISGHTALYWYRQSLGQGLEFLIYFQGNSAPDKSGLPSDRFSAERTGGSVSTLTIQRTQQEDSAVYLCASSLGGSQTDTQYFGPGTRLTVL.

The genes are TRBV7-9 and TRBJ2-1, with TRBD2 identical over 9 bases. The CDR3 has 16 amino acids. The V segment lost 5 bases and the J segment 4 bases; nucleotides outside the gene matches: 9. Germline V CDR1 and CDR2: SEHNR, FQNEAQ (reference sequence). CDR3 amino acids: CASSRSSGGLYNEQFF. CDR3 nucleotide sequence: TGTGCCAGCAGCCGAAGTAGCGGGGGACTTTACAATGAGCAGTTCTTC.

The V and J genes are TRBV7-2 and TRBJ1-6; D gene ambiguous. V was pared by 3 bases and J by 5 bases, with 8 bases between. This CDR3 region has 14 residues. In germline, CDR1 is SGHTA, CDR2 FQGNSA. The CDR3 DNA is TGTGCCAGCAGCTTGCAGGCCAATAATTCACCCCTCCACTTT. Translating gives CASSLQANNSPLHF.

The genes are TRBV7-9 and TRBJ2-5; D is uncertain. Trimming removed 1 base from V and 4 bases from J, with 16 bases in between. The CDR3 extends over 16 amino acids. Germline CDR1 reads SEHNR; CDR2 reads FQNEAQ (reference sequence). CDR3 sequence reads: CASSLEFAYEPETQYF. The CDR3 DNA sequence: TGTGCCAGCAGCTTAGAATTCGCCTACGAGCCAGAGACCCAGTACTTC.

Only a few counts were recorded for this clone. The CDR3 region is CASSQDQGTGTEAFF. DNA of the CDR3: TGTGCCAGCAGCCAAGATCAAGGTACGGGCACTGAAGCTTTCTTT. This chain connects TRBV4-2 to TRBJ1-1; D uncertain. CDR3 size: 15 residues. With 0 bases removed from V and 4 bases from J, the gap between germline ends came to 12 bases. Germline values: CDR1 LGHNA, CDR2 YNFKEQ.

The chain carries TRBV25-1 and TRBJ2-3; TRBD2 agrees at 8 bases. The CDR3 has 16 amino acids. The germline V gene has CDR1 MGHDK and CDR2 SYGVNS. Trimming at V came to 1 base and at J to 4 bases, leaving 7 bases not matched to a gene. CDR3 amino acids: CASSESRLAGADTQYF. In DNA form, the CDR3 reads TGTGCCAGCAGTGAATCGAGGCTAGCGGGTGCAGATACGCAGTATTTT.